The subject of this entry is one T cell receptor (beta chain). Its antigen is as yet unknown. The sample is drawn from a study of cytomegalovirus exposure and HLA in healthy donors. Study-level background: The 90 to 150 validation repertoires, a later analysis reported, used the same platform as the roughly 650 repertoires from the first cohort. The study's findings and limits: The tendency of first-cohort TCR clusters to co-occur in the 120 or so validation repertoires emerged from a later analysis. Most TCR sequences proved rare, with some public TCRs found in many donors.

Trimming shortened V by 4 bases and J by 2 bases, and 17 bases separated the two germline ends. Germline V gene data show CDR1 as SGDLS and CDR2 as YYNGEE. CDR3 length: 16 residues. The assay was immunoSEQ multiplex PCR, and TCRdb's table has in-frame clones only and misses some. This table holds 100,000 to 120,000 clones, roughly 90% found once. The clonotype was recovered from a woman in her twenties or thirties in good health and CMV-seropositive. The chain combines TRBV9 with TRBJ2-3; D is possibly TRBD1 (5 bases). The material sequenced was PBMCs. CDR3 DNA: TGTGCCAGCAGCCCTCATCGTGGGGCCTCCACAGATACGCAGTATTTT. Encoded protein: CASSPHRGASTDTQYF.